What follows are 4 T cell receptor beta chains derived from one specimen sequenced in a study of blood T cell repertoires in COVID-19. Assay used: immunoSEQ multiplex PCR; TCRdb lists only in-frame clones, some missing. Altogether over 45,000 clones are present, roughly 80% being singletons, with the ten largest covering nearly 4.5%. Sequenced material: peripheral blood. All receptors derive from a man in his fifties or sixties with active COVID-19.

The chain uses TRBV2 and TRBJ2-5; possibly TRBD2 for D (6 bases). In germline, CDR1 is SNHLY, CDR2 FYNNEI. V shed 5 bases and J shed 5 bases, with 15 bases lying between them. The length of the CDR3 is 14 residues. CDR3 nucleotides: TGTGCCAGCAGTCGGGACTCCCAAGGGGAGACCCAGTACTTC. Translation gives CASSRDSQGETQYF. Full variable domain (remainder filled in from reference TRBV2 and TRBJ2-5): EPEVTQTPSHQVTQMGQEVILRCVPISNHLYFYWYRQILGQKVEFLVSFYNNEISEKSEIFDDQFSVERPDGSNFTLKIRSTKLEDSAMYFCASSRDSQGETQYFGPGTRLLVL.

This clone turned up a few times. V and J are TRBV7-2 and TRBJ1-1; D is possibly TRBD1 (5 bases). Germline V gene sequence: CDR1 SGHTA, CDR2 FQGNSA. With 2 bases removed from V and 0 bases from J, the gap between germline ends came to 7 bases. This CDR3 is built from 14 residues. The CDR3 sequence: CASSLRGLNTEAFF. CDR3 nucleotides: TGTGCCAGCAGCTTAAGGGGTTTGAACACTGAAGCTTTCTTT.

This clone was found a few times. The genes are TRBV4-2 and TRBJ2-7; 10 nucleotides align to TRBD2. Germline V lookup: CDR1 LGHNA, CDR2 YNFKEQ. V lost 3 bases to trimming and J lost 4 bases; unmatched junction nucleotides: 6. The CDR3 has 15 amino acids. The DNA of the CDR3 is TGTGCCAGCAGCCAGGCTAGCGGGGGCGCGTACGAGCAGTACTTC. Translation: CASSQASGGAYEQYF.

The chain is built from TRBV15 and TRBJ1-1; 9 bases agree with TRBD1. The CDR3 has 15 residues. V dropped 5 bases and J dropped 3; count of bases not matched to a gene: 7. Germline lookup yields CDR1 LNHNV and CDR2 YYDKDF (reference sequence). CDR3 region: CATSPRTGVYTEAFF. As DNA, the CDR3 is TGTGCCACCAGCCCGCGGACAGGGGTGTACACTGAAGCTTTCTTT.